This TCR beta chain was identified during a study of T cell changes during pregnancy in multiple sclerosis (dated by TCRdb to the late 2010s). About the study as a whole: The study examined how the T cell repertoire changed over the course of pregnancy in women with multiple sclerosis.

About this clone itself: Its binding antigen is unknown. No quality values exist for individual bases; no much larger clone is one base distant.

The germline V end is reduced by 2 bases and the J end by 2 bases; junction bases left unmatched: 5. According to the germline V gene, CDR1 reads MNHNS and CDR2 reads SASEGT. The CDR3 covers 15 residues, taking in both the cysteine and the phenylalanine. Only the CDR3 DNA stays, 45 bases, in frame from base 1. The library was made by the immunoSEQ multiplex PCR assay. TCRdb re-hosts the immuneACCESS table, in-frame sequences only. Its copies lack some clones; in the studies checked, an unresolved V gene accounts for under half of them, and the cause for the rest is not known. The sample table lists 30,000 to 45,000 clones, about nine tenths of them with a count of one. The ten largest account for 1.2% of the sample.

The TCR originated in a female donor with multiple sclerosis, enrolled in a pregnancy study. The sequenced sample was CD4+ T cells from peripheral blood mononuclear cells, obtained before pregnancy. In this chain, TRBV6-1 is recombined with TRBJ2-7; 8 central nucleotides agree with TRBD1. The CDR3 corresponds to CASSELTGETYEQYF. The DNA sequence is as follows: TGTGCCAGCAGTGAACTGACAGGGGAGACCTACGAGCAGTACTTC.